The 23 T cell receptor beta chains presented below share a single source sample, sequenced in a study of T cells after yellow fever vaccination. One entry per CDR3 protein, called by TCRdb with MiXCR from the 5' RACE reads. The repertoire holds about 130,000 distinct CDR3 sequences, with about 7.4% as singletons. This sample comprised CD4+ T cells sorted from PBMCs, obtained 9 to 10 days after the first yellow fever vaccination. The source is a young man who received the YFV17D yellow fever vaccine.

In this sample, this clonotype turned up many times. The chain carries TRBV20-1 and TRBJ2-4; D possibly uses TRBD1 or TRBD2 (5 bases each). Germline V CDR1 and CDR2: DFQATT, SNEGSKA (reference sequence). V was pared by 6 bases and J by 7 bases, with 19 bases between. The CDR3 loop spans 14 amino acids. The CDR3 loop reads CSAIRTGLANIQYF. CDR3 coding DNA: TGCAGTGCGATTAGAACGGGGCTCGCGAACATTCAGTACTTC.

This clonotype was picked up many times. The chain has TRBV7-6 and TRBJ2-5, with D perhaps matching TRBD2 (7 bases). Deletions cut 2 bases from V and 3 bases from J, with 13 bases between. The CDR3 totals 15 residues. Germline V gives CDR1 SGHVS, CDR2 FNYEAQ. The CDR3 DNA reads as TGTGCCAGCAGCTTATGGACGGGGGGCGAAGAGACCCAGTACTTC. Amino acids: CASSLWTGGEETQYF.

This clonotype came up a few times. The chain links TRBV10-3 to TRBJ2-1, with 9 bases fitting TRBD2. This CDR3 is built from 17 residues. V dropped 2 bases and J dropped 8; count of bases not matched to a gene: 13. Germline V gene sequence: CDR1 ENHRY, CDR2 SYGVKD. CDR3 bases: TGTGCCATCAGTGAGAGACGTGGTGGTGGCGGGGGGGATGAGCAGTTCTTC. This encodes CAISERRGGGGGDEQFF.

This clonotype was seen repeatedly, ten times or more. V usage is TRBV25-1 and J usage is TRBJ2-2; 8 bases fit TRBD1. V was pared by 6 bases and J by 1 base, with 4 bases of the junction left unmatched. Germline V lookup: CDR1 MGHDK, CDR2 SYGVNS. There are 15 residues in the CDR3. This CDR3 reads CASSAGQGNTGELFF. In nucleotides, the CDR3 is TGTGCCAGCAGCGCTGGACAGGGGAACACCGGGGAGCTGTTTTTT.

In this sample, this clonotype turned up many times. The chain is built from TRBV10-2 and TRBJ1-1; 9 bases match TRBD1. J lost 1 base, V lost 6 bases, and 6 bases had no gene match. CDR1 WSHSY and CDR2 SAAADI come from the germline V gene. This CDR3 is built from 15 residues. The CDR3 spells CASSDPGQGNTEAFF. In DNA, the CDR3 is TGCGCCAGCAGCGACCCGGGACAGGGGAACACTGAAGCTTTCTTT.

This clonotype was picked up many times. The chain uses TRBV5-1 and TRBJ2-5, with D unresolved. The ends were cut back, 0 bases at V and 1 base at J, with 10 bases in the middle. The germline V gene encodes CDR1 SGHRS and CDR2 YFSETQ. CDR3 size: 15 residues. The CDR3 DNA is TGCGCCAGCAGCTTGGCTGACGGGTTCCAAGAGACCCAGTACTTC. Protein sequence: CASSLADGFQETQYF. The variable domain in full, completed from reference TRBV5-1 and TRBJ2-5, reads KAGVTQTPRYLIKTRGQQVTLSCSPISGHRSVSWYQQTPGQGLQFLFEYFSETQRNKGNFPGRFSGRQFSNSRSEMNVSTLELGDSALYLCASSLADGFQETQYFGPGTRLLVL.

In its sample, this clonotype was seen many times. The V gene is TRBV7-2, the J gene TRBJ1-5, with D possibly TRBD1 on 6 matching bases. CDR3 length equals 14 residues. Germline-derived CDR1 and CDR2 are SGHTA and FQGNSA. V was shortened by 1 base and J by 7 bases, with 11 bases between the two germline ends. The CDR3 nucleotides read TGTGCCAGCAGCTTAGATGGGGGCTTACAGCCCCAGCATTTT. Translation: CASSLDGGLQPQHF.

Many counts were recorded for this clonotype. The gene calls are TRBV4-1 and TRBJ2-4; TRBD1 matches at 9 bases. The CDR3 sequence is 15 residues long. In germline, CDR1 is MGHRA, CDR2 YSYEKL. V lost 4 bases and J lost 2; bases outside the gene matches: 3. CDR3 residues: CASSPGQGTKNIQYF. In DNA form, the CDR3 reads TGCGCCAGCAGCCCAGGACAGGGGACCAAAAACATTCAGTACTTC.

This clonotype was seen only a few times. The chain links TRBV7-2 to TRBJ2-7; D gene ambiguous. The CDR3 loop spans 13 amino acids. The ends were cut back, 2 bases at V and 6 bases at J, with 11 bases in the middle. CDR1 and CDR2 from the germline V gene are SGHTA and FQGNSA. The CDR3 is CASSLPIPSEQYF. In DNA, the CDR3 is TGTGCCAGCAGCTTACCTATACCCTCCGAGCAGTACTTC.

Ten or more counts support this clonotype. J is TRBJ1-2 and V is TRBV4-3; TRBD1 matches 7 bases. This CDR3 is 15 amino acids long. The V and J ends lost 8 bases and 4 bases, in that order; junction bases with no gene match: 13. Germline loops: CDR1 LGHNA, CDR2 YSLEER. The CDR3 here is CASSRDSPGPYGYTF. For the CDR3, the DNA is TGCGCCAGCTCCCGGGACAGTCCGGGTCCCTATGGCTACACCTTC.

This clonotype was found many times. This chain connects TRBV12-3 or TRBV12-4 to TRBJ1-5; D is perhaps TRBD1 (5 bases). The V gene lost 5 bases and the J gene lost 11 bases, with 22 bases spanning the gap. The CDR3 covers 15 residues. The CDR3 DNA follows: TGTGCCAGCAGTCCCATGAAGGGGACCGCTATAGCCCAGCATTTT. It is translated as CASSPMKGTAIAQHF.

There are a few counts of this clonotype. The genes are TRBV6-2 or TRBV6-3 and TRBJ2-5; D might be TRBD1 (7 bases). CDR3 length: 13 residues. The V end lost 10 bases, the J end lost 4 bases, and 16 bases lay between the germline ends. Germline CDR1 and CDR2: MNHEY and SVGEGT. CDR3 DNA: TGTGCCACCAAACAGGGGAGGAGAGAGACCCAGTACTTC. This gives the protein CATKQGRRETQYF.

The V and J genes are TRBV5-6 and TRBJ2-1; D not certain. This CDR3 has 13 amino acids. CDR1 SGHDT and CDR2 YYEEEE come from the germline V gene. V lost 4 bases and J lost 14, with 19 bases in between. The CDR3 nucleotides read TGTGCCAGCAGCCCCCGGCTCGTCGGAAGAAAGTTCTTC. This translates into CASSPRLVGRKFF.

In this sample, this clonotype turned up many times. V is TRBV2 and J is TRBJ1-4, with D maybe TRBD1 (6 bases). The CDR3 totals 13 residues. The V end was cut by 8 bases, the J end by 3 bases, with 10 bases between. Germline V gene data show CDR1 as SNHLY and CDR2 as FYNNEI. The CDR3 DNA is TGTGCCAGCCACAGGGAGCCTAATGAAAAACTGTTTTTT. Translated: CASHREPNEKLFF.

This clonotype was found many times. The rearrangement uses TRBV5-1 and TRBJ1-1; 7 bases are shared with TRBD1. Trimming removed 2 bases from V and 4 bases from J; junction bases left unmatched: 5. Germline lookup yields CDR1 SGHRS and CDR2 YFSETQ. CDR3 length: 14 residues. CDR3 region: CASSLGGDLTEAFF. CDR3 nucleotides: TGCGCCAGCAGCTTAGGGGGCGACCTCACTGAAGCTTTCTTT.

This clonotype was counted many times. This sequence joins TRBV6-5 and TRBJ2-7, with D unclear. The CDR3 contains 11 residues. In germline, CDR1 is MNHEY, CDR2 SVGAGI. The V end was cut by 5 bases, the J end by 6 bases, with 8 bases between. The chain's CDR3 is CASSDGSEQYV. The CDR3 coding sequence is TGTGCCAGCAGTGACGGTTCCGAGCAGTACGTC.

The sample holds a few counts of this clonotype. The V and J genes are TRBV7-2 and TRBJ2-6, with D possibly being TRBD1 (5 bases). V lost 5 bases, J lost 4 bases, and 12 bases lay in between. The CDR3 has 15 amino acids. Germline V gene data show CDR1 as SGHTA and CDR2 as FQGNSA. Here the CDR3 reads CASSLWGSGANVLTF. The CDR3 DNA reads as TGTGCCAGCAGCCTGTGGGGCTCCGGGGCCAACGTCCTGACTTTC.

This clonotype was counted ten times or more. The rearrangement uses TRBV12-3 or TRBV12-4 and TRBJ2-3; TRBD1 matches at 8 bases. J lost 1 base, V lost 5 bases, and 5 bases had no gene match. The length of the CDR3 is 15 residues. In DNA, the CDR3 is TGTGCCAGCAGTCCCGACAGGGGAGGCACAGATACGCAGTATTTT. It codes for CASSPDRGGTDTQYF.

This clonotype was picked up many times. V gene TRBV13 combines with J gene TRBJ2-2; unclear D gene. This CDR3 is built from 16 residues. Germline V gene data show CDR1 as PRHDT and CDR2 as FYEKMQ (reference sequence). V was pared by 5 bases and J by 0 bases, with 13 bases between. The DNA for the CDR3 is TGTGCCAGCAGCCCAACCGTGGCCCCGAACACCGGGGAGCTGTTTTTT. It specifies CASSPTVAPNTGELFF.

This clonotype has at least ten counts. V is TRBV7-8 and J is TRBJ2-5, with 7 bases aligning to TRBD2. The V gene's germline CDR1 is SGHVS and CDR2 FQNEAQ. The CDR3 consists of 14 residues. The junction had 13 bases not matched to a gene; V was cut back by 8 bases and J by 7 bases. In DNA, the CDR3 is TGTGCCAGCGGATTTGACGGGGGGACCTCGACCCAGTACTTC. It codes for CASGFDGGTSTQYF.

There are many counts of this clonotype. V and J are TRBV20-1 and TRBJ1-6; D gene uncertain. This CDR3 spans 12 amino acids. Trimming took off 3 bases at V and 8 bases at J, with 8 bases between the two ends. The germline V gene encodes CDR1 DFQATT and CDR2 SNEGSKA (reference sequence). The CDR3 loop is CSASTRYSPLHF. Written as DNA, the CDR3 is TGCAGTGCTAGCACCAGGTATTCACCCCTCCACTTT.

This clonotype was counted many times. The J gene is TRBJ1-5, the V gene TRBV29-1; D may be TRBD1 (5 bases). CDR1 SQVTM and CDR2 ANQGSEA come from the germline V gene. Trimming took 3 bases from V and 4 from J, leaving 7 bases between them. The CDR3 has 12 residues. Written as DNA, the CDR3 is TGCAGCGTTGAGGGGGAAAATCAGCCCCAGCATTTT. It yields the protein CSVEGENQPQHF.

This clonotype was seen ten or more times. The chain joins TRBV20-1 to TRBJ2-7, with D perhaps given as TRBD1 or TRBD2 (6 bases each). This CDR3 region has 14 residues. Trimming pared 0 bases from V and 2 bases from J, leaving 11 bases between. The germline V gene has CDR1 DFQATT and CDR2 SNEGSKA (reference sequence). DNA for the CDR3: TGCAGTGCTAGAGATCCGGGGGCAACCTACGAGCAGTACTTC. It encodes CSARDPGATYEQYF.